Shown below are 11 T cell receptor beta chains from a single sample sequenced in a study of blood T cell repertoires in COVID-19. Only in-frame clones appear in the TCRdb table, and some are missing; sequencing was by immunoSEQ multiplex PCR. The sample lists nearly 250,000 clones; 86% were seen once. The sample comprised PBMCs or T cells enriched from blood (not recorded which). These receptors were collected from a woman aged 45-59 years who had recovered from COVID-19.

The V and J genes are TRBV5-8 and TRBJ1-3; D is unclear. Looked up from germline, CDR1 is SGHTS and CDR2 is YDEGEE. V gave up 0 bases and J gave up 8 bases, with 9 bases separating them. This CDR3 region has 13 residues. The CDR3 DNA reads TGTGCCAGCAGCTTGGGGCATGTGGACACCATATATTTT. Translating it yields CASSLGHVDTIYF. The variable domain in full, with the rest retrieved from reference TRBV5-8 and TRBJ1-3, is EAGVTQSPTHLIKTRGQQATLRCSPISGHTSVYWYQQALGLGLQFLLWYDEGEERNRGNFPPRFSGRQFPNYSSELNVNALELEDSALYLCASSLGHVDTIYFGEGSWLTVV.

This sequence joins TRBV19 and TRBJ2-7; 9 bases match TRBD1. V lost 4 bases, J lost 5 bases, and 12 bases stayed unmatched. The CDR3 spans 16 residues. CDR1 and CDR2 (germline): LNHDA, SQIVND (reference sequence). The CDR3 nucleotides read TGTGCCAGTAGTACCTTCAGGACAGGGGATTCCCACGAGCAGTACTTC. Its protein is CASSTFRTGDSHEQYF.

This chain joins TRBV18 and TRBJ2-1; 8 nucleotides match TRBD2. Germline lookup yields CDR1 KGHSH and CDR2 LQKENI. There are 16 residues in the CDR3. J was trimmed by 5 bases and V by 0 bases; bases with no gene match: 6. CDR3 region: CASSPPGRASNNEQFF. In DNA, the CDR3 is TGTGCCAGCTCACCACCCGGGAGGGCGTCTAACAATGAGCAGTTCTTC.

The rearrangement links TRBV7-9 to TRBJ2-7; 9 nucleotides agree with TRBD1. The trim removed 5 bases at V and 5 bases at J, leaving 10 bases unmatched. Germline V CDR1 and CDR2: SEHNR, FQNEAQ (reference sequence). This CDR3 comprises 15 residues. CDR3 bases: TGTGCCAGCAGCCCCCTTACCGGGACAGGGAACGAGCAGTACTTC. Translated, it gives CASSPLTGTGNEQYF.

The chain carries TRBV2 and TRBJ2-2; D is perhaps TRBD2 (6 bases). This CDR3 comprises 15 residues. Trimming stripped 6 bases from V and 0 bases from J, with 11 bases between. CDR1 is SNHLY and CDR2 is FYNNEI in the germline V gene. CDR3 in amino acids: CASRTGTPNTGELFF. The DNA for the CDR3 is TGTGCCAGCAGAACCGGGACTCCGAACACCGGGGAGCTGTTTTTT.

This chain connects TRBV2 to TRBJ1-2; no definite D call. The length of the CDR3 is 13 residues. The V end lost 4 bases, the J end lost 7 bases, and 13 bases lay between the germline ends. Looked up from germline, CDR1 is SNHLY and CDR2 is FYNNEI. CDR3 sequence: CASSGRRDSGYTF. The CDR3, as DNA: TGTGCCAGCAGTGGCCGGAGGGATAGTGGCTACACCTTC.

This chain connects TRBV7-2 to TRBJ1-6; 9 nucleotides agree with TRBD1. The CDR3 contains 14 residues. V gave up 2 bases and J gave up 9 bases; unmatched junction bases: 2. Germline V CDR1 and CDR2: SGHTA, FQGNSA. The CDR3 DNA reads as TGTGCCAGCAGCTTAACAGGGGGCGGTTCACCCCTCCACTTT. This translates into CASSLTGGGSPLHF.

The chain has TRBV3-1 (or the pseudogene TRBV3-2) and TRBJ2-3; 10 bases are shared with TRBD2. The trim removed 4 bases at V and 7 bases at J, leaving 11 bases unmatched. The CDR3 is 16 amino acids. Germline V gene lookup returns CDR1 LGHDT and CDR2 YNNKEL (reference sequence). DNA of the CDR3: TGTGCCAGCAGCCCGCGGAGCGGGGGGGCCCTAAATACGCAGTATTTT. Encoded protein: CASSPRSGGALNTQYF.

The chain uses TRBV4-1 and TRBJ1-3; no clear D. Per the germline V gene, CDR1 is MGHRA and CDR2 is YSYEKL. This CDR3 is built from 17 residues. V shed 1 base and J shed 0 bases, with 13 bases lying between them. The CDR3 is CASSQVRGIRSGNTIYF. The CDR3 bases are TGCGCCAGCAGCCAAGTCAGAGGGATACGCTCTGGAAACACCATATATTTT.

V is TRBV7-3 and J is TRBJ1-4; 7 bases align to TRBD1. This CDR3 spans 17 amino acids. Germline-derived CDR1 and CDR2 are SGHTA and FQGTGA. The V and J ends lost 0 bases and 3 bases, in that order; junction bases with no gene match: 7. The CDR3 spells CASSLTGRGTPNEKLFF. The CDR3 DNA reads TGTGCCAGCAGCTTAACGGGCAGGGGGACGCCTAATGAAAAACTGTTTTTT. Drawing the rest from reference TRBV7-3 and TRBJ1-4, the complete variable domain is GAGVSQTPSNKVTEKGKYVELRCDPISGHTALYWYRQSLGQGPEFLIYFQGTGAADDSGLPNDRFFAVRPEGSVSTLKIQRTERGDSAVYLCASSLTGRGTPNEKLFFGSGTQLSVL.

The chain uses TRBV5-1 and TRBJ2-1, with D unclear. The CDR3 runs to 13 residues. The germline CDR1 and CDR2 sequences are SGHRS and YFSETQ. Between the trimmed V and J ends, which lost 0 bases and 4 bases, there was a span of 5 bases. CDR3 sequence (DNA): TGCGCCAGCAGCTTGGCACAATACAATGAGCAGTTCTTC. This encodes CASSLAQYNEQFF.